The text below deals with one TCR beta chain. TCRdb keeps only in-frame clones here, not all; method: immunoSEQ multiplex PCR. The data hold around 210,000 clones, with about 88% observed a single time. Seattle cases were enrolled at active infection and followed longitudinally. This sample stems from a study of blood T cell repertoires in COVID-19. There are 12 residues in the CDR3. The V end was cut by 7 bases, the J end by 5 bases, with 14 bases between. CDR1 SQVTM and CDR2 ANQGSEA come from the germline V gene. Specimen: peripheral blood. This chain joins TRBV29-1 and TRBJ2-5; D tentatively fits TRBD1 or TRBD2 (5 bases each). This TCR derives from a man in his fifties or sixties with COVID-19, enrolled during active disease. The CDR3 DNA follows: TGCAGCGCGGGACCACCCGCGGAGACCCAGTACTTC. This sequence encodes CSAGPPAETQYF.